These T cell receptor beta chains were read from a single sample in a study of OX40 agonist ivuxolimab in advanced cancers. The repertoire was sequenced with immunoSEQ multiplex PCR; TCRdb's copy has only in-frame clones and lacks some. Among tens of thousands of clones listed, 91% were seen once. Sequencing used CD4+ or CD8+ T cells sorted from blood, obtained in a trial of the OX40 agonist ivuxolimab. These receptors were taken from an adult with an advanced solid tumor such as melanoma, head and neck, liver or kidney cancer. Each CDR3 is given with its conserved first and last residue. The order of the fields is V gene, D gene, clone size, J gene, CDR3 protein, CDR3 DNA. A D gene is named only where the DNA matches it firmly. Not all rows give a size; the values are once, few, many and, for expanded clones, a class.

>TRBV28|.|.|TRBJ1-2
CASSQGHGLNYGYTF
TGTGCCAGCAGTCAAGGTCACGGATTAAACTATGGCTACACCTTC
>TRBV2|TRBD2|many|TRBJ2-1
CASSEWAGTSGGNEQFF
TGTGCCAGCAGTGAATGGGCCGGGACTAGCGGGGGCAATGAGCAGTTCTTC
>TRBV7-9|TRBD2|.|TRBJ2-7
CASSFQRGQLSYEQYF
TGTGCCAGCAGCTTCCAGCGGGGGCAGCTTTCCTACGAGCAGTACTTC
>TRBV2|TRBD1|.|TRBJ1-4
CASRKLQGAVDEKLFF
TGTGCCAGCAGAAAGCTACAGGGGGCTGTGGATGAAAAACTGTTTTTT
>TRBV28|.|.|TRBJ2-7
CASSLVSTYEQYF
TGTGCCAGCAGTTTGGTCAGTACCTACGAGCAGTACTTC
>TRBV27|TRBD2|.|TRBJ2-7
CASSFSGRGEQYF
TGTGCCAGCAGTTTTTCAGGGAGGGGCGAGCAGTACTTC
>TRBV13|.|once|TRBJ1-2
CASSFFDSSNYGYTF
TGTGCCAGCAGCTTTTTTGACTCTTCTAACTATGGCTACACCTTC
>TRBV6-1|.|.|TRBJ1-1
CASSEEERGFEAFF
TGTGCCAGCAGTGAAGAAGAGAGGGGTTTTGAAGCTTTCTTT
>TRBV6-6|.|.|TRBJ2-7
CASSSHPNEQYF
TGTGCCAGCAGTTCCCACCCCAACGAGCAGTACTTC
>TRBV27|.|once|TRBJ1-1
CASSLSSGIYTEAFF
TGTGCCAGCAGTTTATCATCCGGGATCTACACTGAAGCTTTCTTT
>TRBV27|.|once|TRBJ2-7
CASSIDTGGSYEQYF
TGTGCCAGCAGCATAGACACCGGGGGTTCCTACGAGCAGTACTTC
>TRBV29-1|.|.|TRBJ2-7
CSVEVGLTSGEQYF
TGCAGCGTTGAAGTAGGGCTAACCAGCGGCGAGCAGTACTTC
>TRBV28|.|.|TRBJ1-1
CASSSIPGGLTDTEAFF
TGTGCCAGCAGTTCAATCCCAGGCGGCCTAACGGACACTGAAGCTTTCTTT
>TRBV7-9|.|.|TRBJ2-3
CASSLGEGAQYF
TGTGCCAGCAGCTTAGGGGAGGGGGCGCAGTATTTT
>TRBV29-1|.|.|TRBJ2-2
CSVIRRGTGELFF
TGCAGCGTTATTCGTAGGGGTACCGGGGAGCTGTTTTTT
>TRBV28|.|.|TRBJ2-2
CASSFRGANTGELFF
TGTGCCAGCAGCTTTCGGGGCGCGAACACCGGGGAGCTGTTTTTT
>TRBV28|TRBD1|.|TRBJ1-3
CASSLYRGGNTIYF
TGTGCCAGCAGTTTATACAGGGGTGGAAACACCATATATTTT
>TRBV7-8|.|.|TRBJ2-2
CASSLRSIGELFF
TGTGCCAGCAGCTTAAGGTCTATCGGGGAGCTGTTTTTT
>TRBV7-9|.|.|TRBJ2-1
CASSLLGQNEQFF
TGTGCCAGCAGCTTATTGGGCCAGAACGAGCAGTTCTTC
>TRBV28|TRBD2|.|TRBJ2-7
CASVYGLAGDLSYEQYF
TGTGCCAGTGTATACGGACTAGCGGGCGACCTCTCCTACGAGCAGTACTTC
>TRBV13|.|.|TRBJ2-5
CASRSSYQETQYF
TGTGCCAGCAGATCTTCGTACCAAGAGACCCAGTACTTC
>TRBV19|.|.|TRBJ1-5
CASSMVARNQPQHF
TGTGCCAGTAGTATGGTAGCCCGGAATCAGCCCCAGCATTTT
>TRBV5-1|.|.|TRBJ2-3
CASSEDGLLTDTQYF
TGCGCCAGCAGCGAGGACGGTCTACTCACAGATACGCAGTATTTT
>TRBV7-9|.|.|TRBJ1-2
CASSLDTGIYGYTF
TGTGCCAGCAGCCTTGACACAGGGATTTATGGCTACACCTTC
>TRBV4-3|.|few|TRBJ2-7
CASSHEPYLGSYEQYF
TGCGCCAGCAGCCATGAACCCTATCTGGGCTCCTACGAGCAGTACTTC
>TRBV5-4|TRBD1|.|TRBJ1-2
CASSQDRGNYGYTF
TGTGCCAGCAGCCAGGACAGGGGAAACTATGGCTACACCTTC
>TRBV7-8|TRBD2|many|TRBJ2-5
CASSKLAVKQETQYF
TGTGCCAGCAGCAAACTAGCGGTAAAGCAAGAGACCCAGTACTTC
>TRBV7-6|TRBD2|.|TRBJ2-5
CASSLLSGRLQETQYF
TGTGCCAGCAGCTTACTTAGCGGGAGGCTCCAAGAGACCCAGTACTTC
>TRBV27|TRBD2|.|TRBJ2-1
CASTPLAGGDNEQFF
TGTGCCAGCACCCCGCTAGCGGGAGGGGACAATGAGCAGTTCTTC
>TRBV6-5|.|.|TRBJ2-7
CATTTGSSGGYEQYF
TGTGCCACCACTACGGGATCATCTGGAGGCTACGAGCAGTACTTC
>TRBV19|.|.|TRBJ1-3
CATSSGNTIYF
TGTGCCACTTCCTCTGGAAACACCATATATTTT
>TRBV11-1|TRBD2|.|TRBJ2-3
CASSPSGRGPDTQYF
TGTGCCAGCAGCCCCAGCGGGAGGGGGCCGGATACGCAGTATTTT
>TRBV5-4|TRBD2|.|TRBJ2-7
CASSPSTAREREQYF
TGTGCCAGCAGCCCGTCAACGGCGCGGGAGAGGGAGCAGTACTTC
>TRBV2|TRBD2|once|TRBJ2-7
CASRDSSGNTPYEQYF
TGTGCCAGCAGGGACTCTAGCGGGAATACCCCCTACGAGCAGTACTTC
>TRBV29-1|.|few|TRBJ2-1
CSVVGVTGAYNEQFF
TGCAGCGTCGTTGGGGTCACCGGCGCCTACAATGAGCAGTTCTTC
>TRBV30|.|.|TRBJ2-1
CAWSVRANEQFF
TGTGCCTGGAGTGTTCGCGCGAATGAGCAGTTCTTC
>TRBV6-5|TRBD2|.|TRBJ2-7
CASSLTSGRHEQYF
TGTGCCAGCAGCTTGACTAGCGGGAGGCACGAGCAGTACTTC
>TRBV6-5|.|.|TRBJ2-7
CASSYSGGQGYYEQYF
TGTGCCAGCAGTTACTCGGGCGGCCAGGGGTACTACGAGCAGTACTTC
>TRBV29-1|TRBD2|.|TRBJ2-3
CSVGTSAAPTDTQYF
TGCAGCGTAGGGACTAGCGCAGCACCGACAGATACGCAGTATTTT
>TRBV7-9|.|.|TRBJ1-4
CASSLEGARGEKLFF
TGTGCCAGCAGCTTAGAAGGGGCCAGGGGAGAAAAACTGTTTTTT
>TRBV13|.|.|TRBJ2-1
CASSLGRGSEQFF
TGTGCCAGCAGCTTAGGACGGGGGAGTGAGCAGTTCTTC
>TRBV27|.|.|TRBJ1-1
CASRFGNTEAFF
TGTGCCAGCCGATTCGGGAACACTGAAGCTTTCTTT
>TRBV30|TRBD2|.|TRBJ2-1
CAWSMPPTSGRARNEQFF
TGTGCCTGGAGTATGCCCCCCACTAGCGGGAGGGCCCGCAATGAGCAGTTCTTC
>TRBV2|.|.|TRBJ1-2
CASMEGNYGYTF
TGTGCCAGCATGGAGGGTAATTACGGCTACACCTTC
>TRBV6-5|TRBD1|.|TRBJ2-2
CASSLGQGRSGELFF
TGTGCCAGCAGTCTAGGACAGGGAAGGTCCGGGGAGCTGTTTTTT
>TRBV27|.|many|TRBJ2-1
CASSPLAPDTKGYNEQFF
TGTGCCAGCAGCCCCCTTGCCCCTGACACGAAAGGCTACAATGAGCAGTTCTTC
>TRBV4-2|TRBD1|once|TRBJ2-2
CASSQEDRGTGELFF
TGTGCCAGCAGCCAAGAGGACAGGGGGACCGGGGAGCTGTTTTTT